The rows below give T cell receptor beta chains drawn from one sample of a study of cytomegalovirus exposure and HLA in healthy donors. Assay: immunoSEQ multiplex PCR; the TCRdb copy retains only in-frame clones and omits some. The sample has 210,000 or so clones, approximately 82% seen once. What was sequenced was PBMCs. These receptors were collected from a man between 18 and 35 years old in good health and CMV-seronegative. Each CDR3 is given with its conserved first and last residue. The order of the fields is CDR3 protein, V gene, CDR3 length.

CDR3 protein: CASSYTGLGNQPQHF
V gene: TRBV19
CDR3 length: 15

CDR3 protein: CASSVGEYETQYF
V gene: TRBV9
CDR3 length: 13

CDR3 protein: CASSQLGQETQYF
V gene: TRBV7-9
CDR3 length: 13

CDR3 protein: CSVEASGRFEAFF
V gene: TRBV29-1
CDR3 length: 13

CDR3 protein: CASTNPRAGGPDTQYF
V gene: TRBV6-6
CDR3 length: 16

CDR3 protein: CASSGIDTEAFF
V gene: TRBV9
CDR3 length: 12

CDR3 protein: CASRDPGSNTGELFF
V gene: TRBV2
CDR3 length: 15

CDR3 protein: CAWGSDNEQFF
V gene: TRBV30
CDR3 length: 11

CDR3 protein: CASSRLGSEQFF
V gene: TRBV6-5
CDR3 length: 12

CDR3 protein: CASSQAGTGSYEQYF
V gene: TRBV12-1
CDR3 length: 15

CDR3 protein: CASSPTGAGQYF
V gene: TRBV5-1
CDR3 length: 12

CDR3 protein: CAIPRGSYNEQFF
V gene: TRBV2
CDR3 length: 13

CDR3 protein: CASKGQTRPNTEAFF
V gene: TRBV10-2
CDR3 length: 15